These 20 T cell receptor beta chains came from one sample sequenced in a study of response to subunit inactivated influenza vaccine. A single record per CDR3 protein comes from TCRdb applying MiXCR to the RT-PCR reads. The sample lists hundreds of thousands of distinct CDR3 sequences; less than 8% were seen once. This specimen was PBMCs from blood, taken approximately 25 months after vaccination. The receptors derive from a man aged 50 to 69 who received an inactivated influenza vaccine.

This clonotype has at least ten counts. The chain uses TRBV28 and TRBJ2-5; 7 bases are a match to TRBD1. V dropped 5 bases and J dropped 0; count of bases not matched to a gene: 18. Looked up from germline, CDR1 is MDHEN and CDR2 is SYDVKM. The CDR3 spans 19 residues. CDR3 protein: CASSPSRGLGALYQETQYF. The DNA for the CDR3 is TGTGCCAGCAGTCCCAGCAGGGGGTTAGGTGCGCTGTACCAAGAGACCCAGTACTTC.

The genes are TRBV12-3 or TRBV12-4 and TRBJ2-3; 7 nucleotides line up with TRBD1. Trimming cost V 6 bases and J 1 base; bases outside gene matches: 4. The CDR3 has 14 amino acids. The CDR3 DNA follows: TGTGCCAGCAGGGCCGGGACAGGCACAGATACGCAGTATTTT. It encodes CASRAGTGTDTQYF.

This clonotype was recorded a few times. The chain is built from TRBV20-1 and TRBJ2-7, with unresolved D. The CDR3 runs 11 residues. Between the trimmed V and J ends, which lost 2 bases and 12 bases, there was a span of 14 bases. Germline V CDR1 and CDR2: DFQATT, SNEGSKA (reference sequence). The CDR3 sequence is CSARFPASPYF. DNA of the CDR3: TGCAGTGCTAGATTTCCCGCCTCCCCGTACTTC.

This clonotype has at least ten counts. The genes are TRBV28 and TRBJ2-7, with unresolved D. The CDR3 is 14 residues long. V gave up 6 bases and J gave up 1 base, with 13 bases separating them. CDR1 MDHEN and CDR2 SYDVKM come from the germline V gene. CDR3 region: CASRHWTDSYEQYF. The CDR3 DNA reads TGTGCCAGCAGACACTGGACGGATTCCTACGAGCAGTACTTC.

This clonotype was seen repeatedly, ten times or more. The V gene is TRBV15, the J gene TRBJ2-3; 7 bases align to TRBD1. Germline values: CDR1 LNHNV, CDR2 YYDKDF (reference sequence). CDR3 length: 17 amino acids. After removal of 5 bases from V and 2 bases from J, the junction contained 13 bases not matched to a gene. CDR3 bases: TGTGCCACCAGCTTTACGGGACAGTGGGACCCCACAGATACGCAGTATTTT. Translating it yields CATSFTGQWDPTDTQYF.

At least ten counts were recorded for this clonotype. The chain uses TRBV3-1 and TRBJ2-7, with 7 bases that match TRBD1. Germline CDR1 is LGHDT and CDR2 is YNNKEL (reference sequence). The CDR3 extends over 14 amino acids. J was trimmed by 6 bases and V by 1 base; bases with no gene match: 6. The CDR3 DNA sequence: TGTGCCAGCAGCCAAGGAACAGGGGTAGGCGAGCAGTACTTC. It is translated as CASSQGTGVGEQYF.

This clonotype showed up just a few times. The rearrangement links TRBV7-9 to TRBJ1-1; D call uncertain. The CDR3 runs to 16 residues. Trimming stripped 4 bases from V and 1 base from J, with 16 bases between. Germline CDR1 and CDR2: SEHNR and FQNEAQ (reference sequence). CDR3 coding DNA: TGTGCCAGCAGCTCCCCCTACGGGGTGTGGAACACTGAAGCTTTCTTT. Translation: CASSSPYGVWNTEAFF.

The V gene is TRBV5-6, the J gene TRBJ1-1; TRBD1 is a possible D gene (5 bases). The CDR3 spans 16 residues. Germline loops: CDR1 SGHDT, CDR2 YYEEEE. Trimming left V 5 bases short and J 0 bases short, with 17 bases between. The chain's CDR3 is CASSLPSGPMNTEAFF. In DNA form, the CDR3 reads TGTGCCAGCAGTTTGCCCTCGGGACCGATGAACACTGAAGCTTTCTTT.

This clonotype was seen ten or more times. V and J are TRBV12-3 or TRBV12-4 and TRBJ2-3; D possibly matches TRBD1 or TRBD2 (6 bases each). V dropped 6 bases and J dropped 4 bases, with 14 bases sitting between them. CDR3 length equals 14 residues. DNA of the CDR3: TGTGCCAGCAGCTATTCGGGGGCCCCAGATACGCAGTATTTT. Translation: CASSYSGAPDTQYF.

This clonotype turned up a few times. This chain uses TRBV7-9 with TRBJ1-2, with D perhaps TRBD1 (5 bases). This CDR3 spans 14 amino acids. Germline V gives CDR1 SEHNR, CDR2 FQNEAQ (reference sequence). V lost 5 bases and J lost 6, with 16 bases in between. CDR3 protein: CASSPYARVDGYTF. CDR3 bases: TGTGCCAGCAGCCCCTATGCCAGGGTGGATGGCTACACCTTC. Filled out from reference TRBV7-9 and TRBJ1-2, the complete variable domain reads DTGVSQNPRHKITKRGQNVTFRCDPISEHNRLYWYRQTLGQGPEFLTYFQNEAQLEKSRLLSDRFSAERPKGSFSTLEIQRTEQGDSAMYLCASSPYARVDGYTFGSGTRLTVV.

The chain carries TRBV7-2 and TRBJ1-4; perhaps TRBD1 as D (5 bases). V was trimmed by 3 bases and J by 10 bases, leaving 12 bases between them. Looked up from germline, CDR1 is SGHTA and CDR2 is FQGNSA. The CDR3 extends over 13 amino acids. The CDR3 bases are TGTGCCAGCAGCTTTGGCAGGGAGGGAAAACTGTTTTTT. Amino acid sequence: CASSFGREGKLFF.

This clonotype was counted a few times. The chain recombines TRBV4-1 with TRBJ2-7, with D possibly TRBD2 on 6 matching bases. V dropped 2 bases and J dropped 0 bases, with 11 bases sitting between them. Looked up from germline, CDR1 is MGHRA and CDR2 is YSYEKL. The CDR3 has 15 amino acids. The CDR3 DNA reads TGCGCCAGCAGCCAACGGGTAGCGGTCTCCTACGAGCAGTACTTC. Protein sequence: CASSQRVAVSYEQYF.

This clonotype occurred a few times. V is TRBV19 and J is TRBJ2-1, with D possibly being TRBD1 (6 bases). V shed 1 base and J shed 9 bases, with 16 bases lying between them. The germline CDR1 and CDR2 sequences are LNHDA and SQIVND (reference sequence). The CDR3 length is 15 residues. This CDR3 reads CASSIGQGIKGEQFF. The CDR3 coding sequence is TGTGCCAGTAGTATAGGGCAGGGGATCAAAGGTGAGCAGTTCTTC.

The J gene is TRBJ2-1, the V gene TRBV24-1, with D maybe TRBD2 (5 bases). Trimming left V 6 bases short and J 6 bases short, with 11 bases between. Germline CDR1 and CDR2: KGHDR and SFDVKD. The CDR3 consists of 13 residues. The CDR3: CATSLPGSNEQFF. DNA for the CDR3: TGTGCCACCAGTCTACCGGGGAGCAATGAGCAGTTCTTC.

This clonotype came up a few times. This chain uses TRBV6-1 with TRBJ1-2, with 7 bases lining up with TRBD1. The CDR3 runs to 12 residues. V lost 4 bases and J lost 8; bases outside the gene matches: 4. Germline V lookup: CDR1 MNHNS, CDR2 SASEGT. Written as DNA, the CDR3 is TGTGCCAGCAGTGCGACAGGGAGAGGCTACACCTTC. Protein product: CASSATGRGYTF.

The chain combines TRBV7-3 with TRBJ2-1, with 8 nucleotides matching TRBD2. CDR3 length: 17 amino acids. V was pared by 1 base and J by 2 bases, with 7 bases of the junction left unmatched. CDR1 and CDR2 (germline): SGHTA, FQGTGA. The CDR3 DNA is TGTGCCAGCAGCTTAAGGCCCGGGAGGGCCGCCTACAATGAGCAGTTCTTC. Encoded protein: CASSLRPGRAAYNEQFF. The full variable domain, its missing parts supplied by reference TRBV7-3 and TRBJ2-1, is GAGVSQTPSNKVTEKGKYVELRCDPISGHTALYWYRQSLGQGPEFLIYFQGTGAADDSGLPNDRFFAVRPEGSVSTLKIQRTERGDSAVYLCASSLRPGRAAYNEQFFGPGTRLTVL.

This clonotype has just a few counts. The junction and the germline gene differ at one end; a read error may be behind it. V is TRBV6-1 and J is TRBJ2-3, with no clear D. CDR3 size: 13 residues. Germline-derived CDR1 and CDR2 are MNHNS and SASEGT. CDR3 nucleotide sequence: TGTTCCAGCAGGCGCGTTCCGACAGATACGCAGTATTTT. Translated, it gives CSSRRVPTDTQYF.

This clonotype was found many times. One end of the junction is discordant with germline, which a read error may explain. This chain links TRBV7-7 with TRBJ2-5; D tentatively fits TRBD1 or TRBD2 (6 bases each). Germline CDR1 reads SSHAT; CDR2 reads FNYEAQ (reference sequence). This CDR3 has 16 amino acids. The CDR3: CASSLGRTVRQETQYF. The CDR3 DNA reads TGTGCTAGCAGCTTAGGGAGGACAGTTAGACAAGAGACCCAGTACTTC. The entire variable domain, with the rest obtained from reference TRBV7-7 and TRBJ2-5, is as follows: GAGVSQSPRYKVTKRGQDVTLRCDPISSHATLYWYQQALGQGPEFLTYFNYEAQPDKSGLPSDRFSAERPEGSISTLTIQRTEQRDSAMYRCASSLGRTVRQETQYFGPGTRLLVL.

This clonotype was detected a few times. The chain recombines TRBV6-1 with TRBJ1-1; the match to TRBD1 covers 9 bases. The CDR3 length is 17 residues. Unmatched junction bases numbered 15, after V lost 6 bases and J lost 4 bases. CDR1 is MNHNS and CDR2 is SASEGT in the germline V gene. CDR3 DNA sequence: TGTGCCAGCAGACGATCCGGGACAGGGCCATTTGTCACTGAAGCTTTCTTT. Encoded protein: CASRRSGTGPFVTEAFF.

This clonotype has at least ten counts. V and J are TRBV4-2 and TRBJ2-3; TRBD2 is a possible D gene (5 bases). Germline V CDR1 and CDR2: LGHNA, YNFKEQ. Trimming cost V 0 bases and J 6 bases, with 16 bases left between them. The CDR3 consists of 16 residues. The CDR3 here is CASSQDLAGSTDTQYF. The CDR3 DNA reads TGTGCCAGCAGCCAAGATCTAGCAGGTAGTACGGATACGCAGTATTTT.